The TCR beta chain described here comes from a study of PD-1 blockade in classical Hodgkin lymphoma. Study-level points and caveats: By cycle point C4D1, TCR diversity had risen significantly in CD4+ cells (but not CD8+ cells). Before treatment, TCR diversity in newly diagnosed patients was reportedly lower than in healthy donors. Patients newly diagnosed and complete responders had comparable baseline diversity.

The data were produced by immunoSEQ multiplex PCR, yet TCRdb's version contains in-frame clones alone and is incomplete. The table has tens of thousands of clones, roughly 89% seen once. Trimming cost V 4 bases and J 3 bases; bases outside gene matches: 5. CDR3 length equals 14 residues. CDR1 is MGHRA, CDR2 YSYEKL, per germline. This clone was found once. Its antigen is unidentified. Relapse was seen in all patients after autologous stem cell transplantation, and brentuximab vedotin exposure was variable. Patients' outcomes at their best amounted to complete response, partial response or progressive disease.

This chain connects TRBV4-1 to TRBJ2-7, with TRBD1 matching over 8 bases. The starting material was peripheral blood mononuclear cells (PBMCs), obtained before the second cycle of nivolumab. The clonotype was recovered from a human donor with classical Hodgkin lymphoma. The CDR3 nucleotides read TGCGCCAGCAGCCGCCGACAGGGGAGCTACGAGCAGTACTTC. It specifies CASSRRQGSYEQYF.